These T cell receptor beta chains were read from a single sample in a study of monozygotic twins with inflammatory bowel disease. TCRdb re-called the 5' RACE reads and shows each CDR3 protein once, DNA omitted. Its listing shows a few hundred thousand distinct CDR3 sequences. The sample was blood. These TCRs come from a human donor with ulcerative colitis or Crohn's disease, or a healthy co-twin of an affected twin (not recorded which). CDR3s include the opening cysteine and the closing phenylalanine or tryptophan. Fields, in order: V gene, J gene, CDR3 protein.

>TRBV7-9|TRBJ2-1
CASSGPSSYNEQFF
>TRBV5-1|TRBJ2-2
CASTELPTGSTGELFF
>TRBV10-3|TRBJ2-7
CPISESIQGYREQYF
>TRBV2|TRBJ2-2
CASSDARLAAELFF
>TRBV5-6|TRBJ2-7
CASSSLAGSYEQYF
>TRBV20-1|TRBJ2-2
CSARVRGGNTGELFF
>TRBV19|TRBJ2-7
CASNLGGDYEQYF
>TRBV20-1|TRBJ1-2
CSASVGGSYGYTF
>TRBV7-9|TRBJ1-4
CASTATGLEKLFF
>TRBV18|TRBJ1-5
CASSMTTGGNNQPQHF
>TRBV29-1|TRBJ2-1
CSGGGLTVYNEQFF
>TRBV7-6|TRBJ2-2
CASSLGTGGIGELFF
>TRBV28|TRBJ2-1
CASSHFDAYNEQFF
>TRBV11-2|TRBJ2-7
CASSPSPNSYEQYF
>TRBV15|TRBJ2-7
CATSSGQGGEQYF
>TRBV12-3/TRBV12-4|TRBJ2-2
CASRLDRGDTGELFF
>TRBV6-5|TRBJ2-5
CASSYSPGRETQYF
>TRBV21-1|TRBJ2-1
CASSKPWQGNNEQFF
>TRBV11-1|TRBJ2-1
CASSLFSGGLYEQFF
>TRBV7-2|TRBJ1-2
CASSLDSGYGYTF
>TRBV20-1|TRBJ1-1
CSARAGVNTEAFF
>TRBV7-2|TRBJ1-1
CASSLQANTEAFF
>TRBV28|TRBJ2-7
CASSLFSSGQGISYEQYF
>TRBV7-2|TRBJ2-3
CASSHGLAGTYTDTQYF
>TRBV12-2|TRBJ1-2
CASRGTLGLGHHYGYTF
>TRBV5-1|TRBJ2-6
CASSLRGQGISGANVLTF